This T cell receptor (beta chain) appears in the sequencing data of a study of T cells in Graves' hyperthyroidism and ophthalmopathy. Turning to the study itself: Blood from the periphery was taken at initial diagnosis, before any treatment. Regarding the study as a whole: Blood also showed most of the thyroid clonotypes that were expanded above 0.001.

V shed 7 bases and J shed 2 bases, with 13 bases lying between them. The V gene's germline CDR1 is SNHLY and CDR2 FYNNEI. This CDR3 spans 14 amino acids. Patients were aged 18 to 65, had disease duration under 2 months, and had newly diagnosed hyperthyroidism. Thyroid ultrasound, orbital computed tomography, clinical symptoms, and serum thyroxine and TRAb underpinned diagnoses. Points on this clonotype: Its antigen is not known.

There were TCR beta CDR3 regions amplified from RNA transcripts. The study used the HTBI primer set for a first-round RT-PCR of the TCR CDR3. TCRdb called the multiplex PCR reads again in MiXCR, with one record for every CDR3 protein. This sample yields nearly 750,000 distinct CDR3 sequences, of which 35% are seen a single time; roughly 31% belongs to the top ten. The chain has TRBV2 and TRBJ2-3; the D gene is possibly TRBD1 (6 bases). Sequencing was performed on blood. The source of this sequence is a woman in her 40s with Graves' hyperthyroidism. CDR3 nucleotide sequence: TGTGCCAGCACTCGGGACATTATCACAGATACGCAGTATTTT. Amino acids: CASTRDIITDTQYF.